The 16 T cell receptor beta chains below come from one sample, sequenced in a study of blood T cell repertoires in COVID-19. The repertoire was sequenced with immunoSEQ multiplex PCR; TCRdb's copy has only in-frame clones and lacks some. The table lists under 350,000 clones, 80% to 90% of them singletons. The sequenced sample consisted of peripheral blood. The receptors shown here come from a woman aged 70-85 years with acute or convalescent COVID-19.

The chain couples TRBV30 to TRBJ1-2; 8 nucleotides line up with TRBD1. The CDR3 has 14 residues. The germline CDR1 and CDR2 sequences are GTSNPN and SVGIG (reference sequence). The ends lost 3 bases at V and 7 bases at J; junction bases unmatched: 10. The CDR3 nucleotides read TGTGCCTGGAGGGACAGGGACCGATGGGGTGGCTACACCTTC. Amino acid sequence: CAWRDRDRWGGYTF. The full variable domain, rest sourced from reference TRBV30 and TRBJ1-2, is SQTIHQWPATLVQPVGSPLSLECTVEGTSNPNLYWYRQAAGRGLQLLFYSVGIGQISSEVPQNLSASRPQDRQFILSSKKLLLSDSGFYLCAWRDRDRWGGYTFGSGTRLTVV.

This clone was seen once. V usage is TRBV5-1 and J usage is TRBJ2-5, with 9 bases identical to TRBD2. V shed 0 bases and J 1 base; nucleotides not matched to a gene: 4. CDR1 and CDR2 from the germline V gene are SGHRS and YFSETQ. The CDR3 is 16 residues long. CDR3 loop: CASSLGLAASQETQYF. CDR3 in DNA: TGCGCCAGCAGCTTGGGACTAGCGGCCAGCCAAGAGACCCAGTACTTC.

The chain links TRBV2 to TRBJ1-5, with D possibly being TRBD1 (6 bases). V lost 6 bases and J 7 bases, leaving 16 bases between the germline ends. The CDR3 has 14 amino acids. CDR1 SNHLY and CDR2 FYNNEI come from the germline V gene. The CDR3 here is CASRGITGQQPQHF. As DNA, the CDR3 is TGTGCCAGCAGGGGAATCACAGGGCAACAGCCCCAGCATTTT.

The rearrangement links TRBV5-4 to TRBJ2-1, with 7 nucleotides matching TRBD2. Germline CDR1 reads SGHNT; CDR2 reads YYREEE (reference sequence). The CDR3 runs 14 residues. Losses at the gene ends were 4 bases for V and 8 bases for J; bases not matched to a gene: 9. As DNA, the CDR3 is TGTGCCAGCAGCCCCGGGACTATACAAGATGAGCAGTTCTTC. Its protein product is CASSPGTIQDEQFF.

The CDR3 DNA sequence: TGTGCCAGCAGCTCAGGGGGCCAGTCCTACAATGAGCAGTTCTTC. Encoded protein: CASSSGGQSYNEQFF. The V gene is TRBV7-3, the J gene TRBJ2-1, with 8 bases lining up with TRBD1. The ends lost 4 bases at V and 1 base at J; junction bases unmatched: 3. The germline V gene encodes CDR1 SGHTA and CDR2 FQGTGA. CDR3 length equals 15 residues.

This CDR3 is CSARRFETQYF. Here the CDR3 DNA reads TGCAGTGCTAGACGTTTCGAGACCCAGTACTTC. The chain joins TRBV20-1 to TRBJ2-5, with D unclear. CDR1 is DFQATT, CDR2 SNEGSKA, per germline (reference sequence). V shed 2 bases and J shed 5 bases, with 6 bases lying between them. The CDR3 consists of 11 residues.

Only one count was recorded for this clone. The chain links TRBV15 to TRBJ2-2, with D unresolved. Germline CDR1 and CDR2: LNHNV and YYDKDF (reference sequence). With 6 bases removed from V and 1 base from J, the gap between germline ends came to 15 bases. The CDR3 contains 16 residues. CDR3 region: CATRVVVGLNTGELFF. CDR3 bases: TGTGCCACCAGGGTGGTTGTGGGCCTGAACACCGGGGAGCTGTTTTTT.

The chain couples TRBV5-1 to TRBJ2-5; D is perhaps TRBD1 (5 bases). The V end was cut by 2 bases, the J end by 0 bases, with 11 bases between. The length of the CDR3 is 15 residues. Germline-derived CDR1 and CDR2 are SGHRS and YFSETQ. The CDR3 coding sequence is TGCGCCAGCAGCTTAGACAGTGGGAACCAAGAGACCCAGTACTTC. Translation: CASSLDSGNQETQYF.

The gene calls are TRBV5-1 and TRBJ1-6; D uncertain. The CDR3 spans 15 residues. The V gene lost 5 bases and the J gene lost 0 bases, with 9 bases spanning the gap. Germline assignment: CDR1 SGHRS and CDR2 YFSETQ. The CDR3, as DNA: TGCGCCAGCAGTGAAGGGAGCTCCTATAATTCACCCCTCCACTTT. It translates to CASSEGSSYNSPLHF.

The chain is built from TRBV30 and TRBJ2-2; 9 nucleotides line up with TRBD1. Per germline, CDR1 GTSNPN and CDR2 SVGIG (reference sequence). Unmatched junction bases numbered 9, after V lost 5 bases and J lost 5 bases. The CDR3 totals 15 residues. This CDR3 reads CAWSFGQGRTGELFF. CDR3 nucleotide sequence: TGTGCCTGGTCCTTTGGACAGGGGCGGACCGGGGAGCTGTTTTTT.

The CDR3 is CASSLAVSAGTYDEQFF. In DNA form, the CDR3 reads TGCGCCAGCAGCTTGGCCGTGTCGGCAGGGACATACGATGAGCAGTTCTTC. The rearrangement joins TRBV5-1 to TRBJ2-1; a possible D gene is TRBD1 (6 bases). Per germline, CDR1 SGHRS and CDR2 YFSETQ. This CDR3 comprises 17 residues. V was trimmed by 0 bases and J by 8 bases, leaving 21 bases between them.

A single count supports this clone. This chain connects TRBV4-1 to TRBJ1-6, with D hard to call. Trimming pared 1 base from V and 5 bases from J, leaving 15 bases between. Looked up from germline, CDR1 is MGHRA and CDR2 is YSYEKL. The CDR3 extends over 17 amino acids. CDR3 in amino acids: CASSQVWRRINNSPLHF. Here the CDR3 DNA reads TGCGCCAGCAGCCAAGTTTGGCGGAGGATAAATAATTCACCCCTCCACTTT.

This clone occurred once. The rearrangement uses TRBV6-5 and TRBJ2-2; TRBD1 might be the D (5 bases). The CDR3 consists of 15 residues. Germline V lookup: CDR1 MNHEY, CDR2 SVGAGI. Trimming took 5 bases from V and 5 from J, leaving 15 bases between them. The CDR3 loop is CASSPTLTGTGELFF. Written as DNA, the CDR3 is TGTGCCAGCAGTCCTACCCTCACAGGAACCGGGGAGCTGTTTTTT.

This sequence joins TRBV18 and TRBJ1-5; D might be TRBD1 (5 bases). The CDR3 consists of 17 residues. The germline CDR1 and CDR2 sequences are KGHSH and LQKENI. Trimming removed 3 bases from V and 0 bases from J, with 15 bases in between. CDR3 coding DNA: TGTGCCAGCTCACCGGACATCCTTAGGTATAGCAATCAGCCCCAGCATTTT. Residues: CASSPDILRYSNQPQHF.

The V call is TRBV29-1, the J call TRBJ1-1; the D gene is possibly TRBD1 (6 bases). CDR3 size: 14 residues. V was clipped by 4 bases and J by 0 bases, with 12 bases between them. From germline, CDR1 is SQVTM and CDR2 ANQGSEA. CDR3 residues: CSVAGTLMNTEAFF. The CDR3 DNA is TGCAGCGTTGCCGGGACACTGATGAACACTGAAGCTTTCTTT.

V and J are TRBV7-8 and TRBJ1-1; D call uncertain. The V gene's germline CDR1 is SGHVS and CDR2 FQNEAQ. The germline V and J ends were trimmed by 5 bases and 7 bases, with 11 bases remaining between them. The CDR3 consists of 12 residues. Here the CDR3 reads CASSAPPLEAFF. Written as DNA, the CDR3 is TGTGCCAGCAGCGCACCCCCACTTGAAGCTTTCTTT. Filled out from reference TRBV7-8 and TRBJ1-1, the complete variable domain reads GAGVSQSPRYKVAKRGQDVALRCDPISGHVSLFWYQQALGQGPEFLTYFQNEAQLDKSGLPSDRFFAERPEGSVSTLKIQRTQQEDSAVYLCASSAPPLEAFFGQGTRLTVV.